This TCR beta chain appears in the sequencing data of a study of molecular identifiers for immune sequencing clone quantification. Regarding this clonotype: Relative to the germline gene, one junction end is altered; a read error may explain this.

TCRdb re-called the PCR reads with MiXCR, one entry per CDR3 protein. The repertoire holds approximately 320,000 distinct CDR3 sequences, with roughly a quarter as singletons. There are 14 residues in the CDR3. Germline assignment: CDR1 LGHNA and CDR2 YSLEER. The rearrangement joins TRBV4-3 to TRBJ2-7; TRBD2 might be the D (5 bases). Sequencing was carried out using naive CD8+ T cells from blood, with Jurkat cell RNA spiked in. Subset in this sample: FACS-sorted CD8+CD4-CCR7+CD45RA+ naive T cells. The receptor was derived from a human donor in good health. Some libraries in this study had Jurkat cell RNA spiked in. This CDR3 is CASSQGTGSYEQSF. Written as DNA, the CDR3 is TGCGCCAGCAGCCAAGGAACGGGGTCCTACGAGCAGTCCTTC.